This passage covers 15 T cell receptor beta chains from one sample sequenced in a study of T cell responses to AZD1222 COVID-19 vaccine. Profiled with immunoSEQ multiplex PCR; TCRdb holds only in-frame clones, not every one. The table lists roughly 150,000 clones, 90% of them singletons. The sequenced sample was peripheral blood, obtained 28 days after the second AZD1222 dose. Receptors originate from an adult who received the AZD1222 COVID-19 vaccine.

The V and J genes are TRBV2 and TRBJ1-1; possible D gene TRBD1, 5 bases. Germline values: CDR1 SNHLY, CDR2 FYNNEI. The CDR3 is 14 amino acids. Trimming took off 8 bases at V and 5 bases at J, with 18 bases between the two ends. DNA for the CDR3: TGTGCCAGCCAAGGTCGGGGGGAAAGGACTGAAGCTTTCTTT. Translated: CASQGRGERTEAFF.

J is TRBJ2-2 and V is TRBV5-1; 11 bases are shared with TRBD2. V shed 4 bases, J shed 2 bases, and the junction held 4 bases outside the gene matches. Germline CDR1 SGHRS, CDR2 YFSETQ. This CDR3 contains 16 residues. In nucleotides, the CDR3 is TGCGCCAGCAGCCCGACTAGCGGGGTTAACACCGGGGAGCTGTTTTTT. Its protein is CASSPTSGVNTGELFF.

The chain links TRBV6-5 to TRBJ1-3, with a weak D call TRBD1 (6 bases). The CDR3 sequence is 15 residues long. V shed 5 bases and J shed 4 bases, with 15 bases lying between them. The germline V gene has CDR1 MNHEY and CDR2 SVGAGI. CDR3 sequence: CASSLIQGSGNTIYF. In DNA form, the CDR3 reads TGTGCCAGCAGTCTAATACAGGGATCAGGAAACACCATATATTTT.

The CDR3 reads CASSIGTVYNSPLHF. DNA of the CDR3: TGTGCCAGTAGTATTGGGACGGTCTATAATTCACCCCTCCACTTT. The chain uses TRBV19 and TRBJ1-6; a weak D match, TRBD1 (5 bases). Trimming stripped 3 bases from V and 3 bases from J, with 9 bases between. Germline loops: CDR1 LNHDA, CDR2 SQIVND (reference sequence). This CDR3 comprises 15 residues. Using reference TRBV19 and TRBJ1-6 for the parts outside the CDR3, the full variable domain is DGGITQSPKYLFRKEGQNVTLSCEQNLNHDAMYWYRQDPGQGLRLIYYSQIVNDFQKGDIAEGYSVSREKKESFPLTVTSAQKNPTAFYLCASSIGTVYNSPLHFGNGTRLTVT.

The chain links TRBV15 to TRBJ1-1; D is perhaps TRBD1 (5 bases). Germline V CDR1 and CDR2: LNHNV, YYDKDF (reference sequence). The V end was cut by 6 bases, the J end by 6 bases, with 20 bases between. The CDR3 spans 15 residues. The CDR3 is CATSKGRSYQAEAFF. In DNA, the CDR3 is TGTGCCACCAGTAAGGGGCGCTCTTATCAGGCTGAAGCTTTCTTT. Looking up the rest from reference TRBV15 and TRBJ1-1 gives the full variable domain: DAMVIQNPRYQVTQFGKPVTLSCSQTLNHNVMYWYQQKSSQAPKLLFHYYDKDFNNEADTPDNFQSRRPNTSFCFLDIRSPGLGDTAMYLCATSKGRSYQAEAFFGQGTRLTVV.

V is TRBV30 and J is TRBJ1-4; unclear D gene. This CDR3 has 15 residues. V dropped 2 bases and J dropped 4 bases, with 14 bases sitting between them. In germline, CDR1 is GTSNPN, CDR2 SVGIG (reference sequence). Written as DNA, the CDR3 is TGTGCCTGGAGTAGGGAGCCGTCATTTAATGAAAAACTGTTTTTT. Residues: CAWSREPSFNEKLFF. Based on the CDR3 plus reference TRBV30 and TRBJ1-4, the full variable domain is SQTIHQWPATLVQPVGSPLSLECTVEGTSNPNLYWYRQAAGRGLQLLFYSVGIGQISSEVPQNLSASRPQDRQFILSSKKLLLSDSGFYLCAWSREPSFNEKLFFGSGTQLSVL.

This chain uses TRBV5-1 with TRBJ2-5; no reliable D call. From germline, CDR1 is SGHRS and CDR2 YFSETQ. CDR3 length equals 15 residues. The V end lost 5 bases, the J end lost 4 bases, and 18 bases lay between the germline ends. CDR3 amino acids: CASRRDVAGGETQYF. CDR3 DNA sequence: TGCGCCAGCAGACGAGATGTGGCAGGCGGAGAGACCCAGTACTTC.

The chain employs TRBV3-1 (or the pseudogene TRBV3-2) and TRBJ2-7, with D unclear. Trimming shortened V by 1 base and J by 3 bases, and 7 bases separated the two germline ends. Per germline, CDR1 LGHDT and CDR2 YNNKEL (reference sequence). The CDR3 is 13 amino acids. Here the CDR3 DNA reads TGTGCCAGCAGCCAAGGGACCTTCTACGAGCAGTACTTC. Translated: CASSQGTFYEQYF.

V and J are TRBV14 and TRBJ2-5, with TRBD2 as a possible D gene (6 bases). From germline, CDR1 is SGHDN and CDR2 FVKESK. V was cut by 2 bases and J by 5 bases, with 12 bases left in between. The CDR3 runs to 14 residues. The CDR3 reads CASSQWGGAETQYF. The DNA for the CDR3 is TGTGCCAGCAGCCAATGGGGAGGAGCGGAGACCCAGTACTTC. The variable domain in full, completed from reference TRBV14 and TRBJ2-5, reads EAGVTQFPSHSVIEKGQTVTLRCDPISGHDNLYWYRRVMGKEIKFLLHFVKESKQDESGMPNNRFLAERTGGTYSTLKVQPAELEDSGVYFCASSQWGGAETQYFGPGTRLLVL.

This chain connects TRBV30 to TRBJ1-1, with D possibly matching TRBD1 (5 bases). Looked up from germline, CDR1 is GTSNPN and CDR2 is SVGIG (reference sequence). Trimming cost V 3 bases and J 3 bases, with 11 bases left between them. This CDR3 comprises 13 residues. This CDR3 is CAWSLRGDTEAFF. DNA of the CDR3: TGTGCCTGGAGCCTAAGGGGAGACACTGAAGCTTTCTTT.

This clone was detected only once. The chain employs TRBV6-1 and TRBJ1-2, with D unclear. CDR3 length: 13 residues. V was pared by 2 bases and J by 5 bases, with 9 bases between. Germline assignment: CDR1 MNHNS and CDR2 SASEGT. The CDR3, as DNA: TGTGCCAGCAGTGAAACAACCGCTTATGGCTACACCTTC. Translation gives CASSETTAYGYTF.

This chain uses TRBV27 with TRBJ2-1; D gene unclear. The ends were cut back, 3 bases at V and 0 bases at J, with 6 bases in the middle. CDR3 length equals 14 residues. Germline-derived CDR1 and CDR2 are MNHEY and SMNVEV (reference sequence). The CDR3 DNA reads TGTGCCAGCAGTTTGGGAACCTCCTACAATGAGCAGTTCTTC. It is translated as CASSLGTSYNEQFF.

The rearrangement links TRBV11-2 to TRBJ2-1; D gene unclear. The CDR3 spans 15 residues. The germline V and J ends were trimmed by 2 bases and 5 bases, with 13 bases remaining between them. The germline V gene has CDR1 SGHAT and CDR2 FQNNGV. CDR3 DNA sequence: TGTGCCAGCAGCTTACTCACGGGTCGAGACAATGAGCAGTTCTTC. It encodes CASSLLTGRDNEQFF.

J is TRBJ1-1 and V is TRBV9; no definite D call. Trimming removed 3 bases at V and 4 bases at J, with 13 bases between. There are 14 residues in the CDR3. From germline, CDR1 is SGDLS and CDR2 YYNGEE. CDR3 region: CASSDGVGRTEAFF. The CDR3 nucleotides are TGTGCCAGCAGCGACGGGGTAGGGCGCACTGAAGCTTTCTTT.

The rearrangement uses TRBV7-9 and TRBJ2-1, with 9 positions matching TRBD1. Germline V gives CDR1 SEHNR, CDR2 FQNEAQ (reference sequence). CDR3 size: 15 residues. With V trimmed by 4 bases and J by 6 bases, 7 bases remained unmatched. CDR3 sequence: CASSYRDRALNEQFF. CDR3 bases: TGTGCCAGCAGCTACCGGGACAGGGCTCTCAATGAGCAGTTCTTC.